The T cell receptor (beta chain) under discussion was sequenced for a study of T cell clonality in common variable immunodeficiency. General study points: TCRbeta clonality was increased in CVID versus healthy controls. Compared with controls, CVID subjects had fewer shared TCRbeta clones. The cause of increased CVID clonality remains unclear without subpopulation sequencing.

This clone was recorded at least ten times. Its target is not known. Blood samples were heparinized, about 5 to 9 ml per donor. Sequencing was performed with immunoSEQ multiplex PCR; in TCRdb, only in-frame clones are kept and a portion is missing. There are about 52,000 clones in the sample, none observed a single time. Sequenced sample: peripheral blood mononuclear cells. The origin of this receptor is a person between 18 and 75 years old in good health.

CDR3 bases read: TGCGCCAGCAGCTCCTTCGGGGAGGGCACAGATACG. Translation: CASSSFGEGTDT. The whole CDR3 sequence reads CASSSFGEGTDTQYF. This chain connects TRBV5-1 to TRBJ2-3; a weak D match, TRBD2 (6 bases). The read ends 3 residues before the CDR3 terminus; that terminus is restored from the germline J gene. Trimming removed 3 bases from V and 1 base from J, with 12 bases in between. This CDR3 has 15 residues. Germline CDR1 is SGHRS and CDR2 is YFSETQ. The variable domain in full, with the rest retrieved from reference TRBV5-1 and TRBJ2-3, is KAGVTQTPRYLIKTRGQQVTLSCSPISGHRSVSWYQQTPGQGLQFLFEYFSETQRNKGNFPGRFSGRQFSNSRSEMNVSTLELGDSALYLCASSSFGEGTDTQYFGPGTRLTVL.